The 20 T cell receptor beta chains below all came from one sample that was sequenced in a study of OX40 agonist ivuxolimab in advanced cancers. Sequenced by immunoSEQ multiplex PCR; TCRdb stores in-frame clones only, minus some. The sample records 80,000 to 95,000 clones, approximately 90% being singletons. The sample was CD4+ or CD8+ T cells sorted from blood, taken in a trial of the OX40 agonist ivuxolimab. All receptors derive from an adult with an advanced solid tumor such as melanoma, head and neck, liver or kidney cancer.

The CDR3 DNA follows: TGTGCCAGCAGCGTAGGGGCGGGGGGAAACACAGATACGCAGTATTTT. This translates into CASSVGAGGNTDTQYF. The chain uses TRBV9 and TRBJ2-3, with 8 bases aligning to TRBD2. This CDR3 is built from 16 residues. V dropped 0 bases and J dropped 2; count of bases not matched to a gene: 5. CDR1 SGDLS and CDR2 YYNGEE come from the germline V gene.

The chain uses TRBV18 and TRBJ2-3; D is tentatively TRBD1 or TRBD2 (5 bases each). Germline-derived CDR1 and CDR2 are KGHSH and LQKENI. The CDR3 is 14 amino acids. Trimming stripped 0 bases from V and 6 bases from J, with 10 bases between. DNA for the CDR3: TGTGCCAGCTCACCACCTTCAGGGACGGATACGCAGTATTTT. It specifies CASSPPSGTDTQYF.

The chain recombines TRBV7-9 with TRBJ2-7, with 9 positions matching TRBD1. Germline CDR1 and CDR2: SEHNR and FQNEAQ (reference sequence). With V trimmed by 1 base and J by 4 bases, 8 bases remained unmatched. There are 16 residues in the CDR3. CDR3 coding DNA: TGTGCCAGCAGCTTAGGGGGAAACAGGGGGCAGTACGAGCAGTACTTC. It specifies CASSLGGNRGQYEQYF.

This clone occurred once. This chain connects TRBV29-1 to TRBJ2-1; TRBD1 or TRBD2 may be the D gene (5 bases each). There are 15 residues in the CDR3. V lost 2 bases and J lost 4, with 15 bases in between. Germline V gene sequence: CDR1 SQVTM, CDR2 ANQGSEA. CDR3 sequence reads: CSVELGVARYNEQFF. As DNA, the CDR3 is TGCAGCGTTGAATTGGGGGTAGCGAGGTACAATGAGCAGTTCTTC.

The chain combines TRBV30 with TRBJ1-2; D not certain. V lost 1 base to trimming and J lost 4 bases, with 13 bases between them. Germline assignment: CDR1 GTSNPN and CDR2 SVGIG (reference sequence). The CDR3 has 14 amino acids. As DNA, the CDR3 is TGTGCCTGGAGTGCTGACGGTGGCCCCTATGGCTACACCTTC. The encoded protein is CAWSADGGPYGYTF.

The CDR3 protein is CASSERTTNEQYF. The CDR3 DNA follows: TGTGCCAGCAGTGAGAGGACTACTAACGAGCAGTACTTC. This chain joins TRBV6-1 and TRBJ2-7; TRBD2 might be the D (6 bases). With 3 bases removed from V and 5 bases from J, the gap between germline ends came to 11 bases. CDR3 length equals 13 residues. From germline, CDR1 is MNHNS and CDR2 SASEGT.

The genes are TRBV10-3 and TRBJ2-6; a weak D match, TRBD2 (5 bases). The CDR3 sequence is 15 residues long. Trimming pared 6 bases from V and 1 base from J, leaving 10 bases between. Germline-derived CDR1 and CDR2 are ENHRY and SYGVKD. Here the CDR3 reads CAISRGFSGANVLTF. CDR3 bases: TGTGCCATCAGCCGAGGGTTTTCTGGGGCCAACGTCCTGACTTTC.

The chain is built from TRBV10-3 and TRBJ2-1; possibly TRBD2 for D (7 bases). With 6 bases removed from V and 8 bases from J, the gap between germline ends came to 17 bases. Looked up from germline, CDR1 is ENHRY and CDR2 is SYGVKD. The CDR3 is made up of 14 amino acids. CDR3 sequence: CAIRSDTGGDEQFF. The CDR3 DNA is TGTGCCATCAGATCGGACACGGGGGGCGATGAGCAGTTCTTC.

The V gene is TRBV18, the J gene TRBJ2-5; no clear D. CDR1 KGHSH and CDR2 LQKENI come from the germline V gene. The CDR3 sequence is 12 residues long. The V and J ends lost 3 bases and 2 bases respectively, with 4 bases between them. Here the CDR3 reads CASSPLQETQYF. The CDR3 DNA reads TGTGCCAGCTCACCCCTACAAGAGACCCAGTACTTC.

The rearrangement uses TRBV5-1 and TRBJ2-3; D is ambiguous. CDR1 SGHRS and CDR2 YFSETQ come from the germline V gene. This CDR3 is built from 11 residues. Deletions cut 5 bases from V and 3 bases from J, with 4 bases between. CDR3 sequence reads: CASRLTDTQYF. The DNA of the CDR3 is TGCGCCAGCAGGTTAACAGATACGCAGTATTTT. Full variable domain (outside the CDR3, taken from reference TRBV5-1 and TRBJ2-3): KAGVTQTPRYLIKTRGQQVTLSCSPISGHRSVSWYQQTPGQGLQFLFEYFSETQRNKGNFPGRFSGRQFSNSRSEMNVSTLELGDSALYLCASRLTDTQYFGPGTRLTVL.

The chain employs TRBV7-9 and TRBJ2-7, with 8 bases lining up with TRBD1. V trimming: 5 bases; J trimming: 4 bases; junction bases outside the gene matches: 7. This CDR3 has 14 residues. Germline CDR1 is SEHNR and CDR2 is FQNEAQ (reference sequence). The CDR3 DNA reads TGTGCCAGCAGCCACTTGACAGGGGTATACGAGCAGTACTTC. Translation: CASSHLTGVYEQYF.

The genes are TRBV19 and TRBJ2-5; D gene unclear. V lost 1 base to trimming and J lost 4 bases, with 4 bases between them. Germline V gene sequence: CDR1 LNHDA, CDR2 SQIVND (reference sequence). This CDR3 spans 12 amino acids. The CDR3 loop is CASSIGRETQYF. Written as DNA, the CDR3 is TGTGCCAGTAGTATAGGTCGAGAGACCCAGTACTTC. Full variable domain (outside the CDR3, taken from reference TRBV19 and TRBJ2-5): DGGITQSPKYLFRKEGQNVTLSCEQNLNHDAMYWYRQDPGQGLRLIYYSQIVNDFQKGDIAEGYSVSREKKESFPLTVTSAQKNPTAFYLCASSIGRETQYFGPGTRLLVL.

The chain is built from TRBV18 and TRBJ2-7, with TRBD2 matching 7 bases. Germline-derived CDR1 and CDR2 are KGHSH and LQKENI. The CDR3 spans 14 residues. With 9 bases clipped from V and 4 bases from J, the junction kept 12 bases outside the gene matches. CDR3 nucleotides: TGTGCCAGTTCCCCGGGCGGGAGTACTTACGAGCAGTACTTC. Its protein product is CASSPGGSTYEQYF. The variable domain in full, completed from reference TRBV18 and TRBJ2-7, reads NAGVMQNPRHLVRRRGQEARLRCSPMKGHSHVYWYRQLPEEGLKFMVYLQKENIIDESGMPKERFSAEFPKEGPSILRIQQVVRGDSAAYFCASSPGGSTYEQYFGPGTRLTVT.

This chain connects TRBV20-1 to TRBJ2-7; TRBD1 matches at 8 bases. The germline V gene has CDR1 DFQATT and CDR2 SNEGSKA (reference sequence). This CDR3 is 11 amino acids long. The V gene end was trimmed by 6 bases and the J gene end by 5 bases; junction bases not matched to a gene: 3. The CDR3 sequence: CSARQGNEQYF. In DNA, the CDR3 is TGCAGTGCGAGACAGGGGAACGAGCAGTACTTC.

The V and J genes are TRBV18 and TRBJ1-6; no clear D gene. Trimming removed 0 bases at V and 10 bases at J, with 13 bases between. From germline, CDR1 is KGHSH and CDR2 LQKENI. CDR3 length equals 15 residues. The CDR3 DNA sequence: TGTGCCAGCTCACCACCAGGGTCGGATCGATCACCCCTCCACTTT. It specifies CASSPPGSDRSPLHF.

J is TRBJ2-1 and V is TRBV27, with TRBD2 matching 9 bases. V shed 4 bases, J shed 3 bases, and the junction held 16 bases outside the gene matches. The germline V gene has CDR1 MNHEY and CDR2 SMNVEV (reference sequence). This CDR3 contains 19 residues. CDR3 loop: CASSSTISSTSGYYNEQFF. CDR3 DNA sequence: TGTGCCAGCAGTTCTACTATTTCTTCGACTAGCGGATACTACAATGAGCAGTTCTTC.

The rearrangement uses TRBV4-1 and TRBJ1-1, with D unresolved. CDR3 length equals 11 residues. Germline assignment: CDR1 MGHRA and CDR2 YSYEKL. V gave up 2 bases and J gave up 2 bases, with 0 bases separating them. CDR3 protein: CASSQNTEAFF. CDR3 in DNA: TGCGCCAGCAGCCAAAACACTGAAGCTTTCTTT.

The chain combines TRBV6-5 with TRBJ1-1; maybe TRBD1 (5 bases). This CDR3 is built from 11 residues. Trimming cost V 8 bases and J 4 bases, with 8 bases left between them. CDR1 and CDR2 from the germline V gene are MNHEY and SVGAGI. CDR3 residues: CASVQGTEAFF. In nucleotides, the CDR3 is TGTGCCAGCGTTCAGGGCACTGAAGCTTTCTTT.

The J gene is TRBJ2-2, the V gene TRBV5-1; D is possibly TRBD1 or TRBD2 (5 bases each). This CDR3 comprises 16 residues. CDR1 and CDR2 (germline): SGHRS, YFSETQ. Trimming removed 0 bases from V and 4 bases from J, with 13 bases in between. The CDR3 coding sequence is TGCGCCAGCAGCTTGGCGGGGCTCGTGGGCACCGGGGAGCTGTTTTTT. As protein: CASSLAGLVGTGELFF. Complete variable domain (other parts from reference TRBV5-1 and TRBJ2-2): KAGVTQTPRYLIKTRGQQVTLSCSPISGHRSVSWYQQTPGQGLQFLFEYFSETQRNKGNFPGRFSGRQFSNSRSEMNVSTLELGDSALYLCASSLAGLVGTGELFFGEGSRLTVL.

The genes are TRBV5-1 and TRBJ2-4; 9 bases map to TRBD2. The CDR3 is 17 residues long. In germline, CDR1 is SGHRS, CDR2 YFSETQ. With V trimmed by 3 bases and J by 0 bases, 7 bases remained unmatched. CDR3 nucleotide sequence: TGCGCCAGCAGCTCCTTTGGCGGGAGGGTAGCCAAAAACATTCAGTACTTC. Protein sequence: CASSSFGGRVAKNIQYF.